A few counts support the clone carrying this TCR beta chain. What it binds is not known. CDR1 is SQVTM, CDR2 ANQGSEA, per germline. The CDR3 extends over 12 amino acids. Trimming took 3 bases from V and 3 from J, leaving 8 bases between them. The table came from immunoSEQ multiplex PCR; TCRdb's copy has only in-frame clones and leaves some out. The data show 100,000 to 120,000 clones, approximately 85% seen once. This specimen comes from a study of cytomegalovirus exposure and HLA in healthy donors. Study-wide results and limits: The classifier was said to identify cytomegalovirus status with high specificity and sensitivity. In vitro work confirmed that a few CMV-associated chains recognize CMV antigens. One later analysis, an examination of the approximately 130 validation repertoires, found that first-cohort TCR clusters tended to co-occur in them.

The genes are TRBV29-1 and TRBJ1-1, with a weak D call TRBD1 (5 bases). This clonotype was sampled from a woman under 30 in good health and CMV-seronegative. The specimen sequenced was PBMCs. The CDR3 is CSVEAGHTEAFF. In DNA, the CDR3 is TGCAGCGTTGAGGCGGGACACACTGAAGCTTTCTTT.